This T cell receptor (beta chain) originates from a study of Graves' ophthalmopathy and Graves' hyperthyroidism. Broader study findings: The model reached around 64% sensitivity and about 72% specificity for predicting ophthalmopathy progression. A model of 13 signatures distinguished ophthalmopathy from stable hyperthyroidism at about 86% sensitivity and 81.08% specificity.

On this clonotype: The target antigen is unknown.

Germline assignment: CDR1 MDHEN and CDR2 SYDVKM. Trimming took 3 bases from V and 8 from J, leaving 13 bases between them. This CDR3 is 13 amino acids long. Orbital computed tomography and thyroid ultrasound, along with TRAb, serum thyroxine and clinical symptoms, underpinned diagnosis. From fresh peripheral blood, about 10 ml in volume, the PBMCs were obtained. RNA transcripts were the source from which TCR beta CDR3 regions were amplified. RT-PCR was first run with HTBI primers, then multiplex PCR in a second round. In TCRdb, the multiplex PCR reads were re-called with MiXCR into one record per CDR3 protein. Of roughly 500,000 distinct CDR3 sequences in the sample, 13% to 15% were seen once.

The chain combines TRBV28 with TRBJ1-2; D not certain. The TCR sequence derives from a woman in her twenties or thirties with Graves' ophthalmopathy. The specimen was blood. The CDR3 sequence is CASSFTRQQGYTF. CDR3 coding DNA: TGTGCCAGCAGTTTTACAAGGCAGCAGGGCTACACCTTC.